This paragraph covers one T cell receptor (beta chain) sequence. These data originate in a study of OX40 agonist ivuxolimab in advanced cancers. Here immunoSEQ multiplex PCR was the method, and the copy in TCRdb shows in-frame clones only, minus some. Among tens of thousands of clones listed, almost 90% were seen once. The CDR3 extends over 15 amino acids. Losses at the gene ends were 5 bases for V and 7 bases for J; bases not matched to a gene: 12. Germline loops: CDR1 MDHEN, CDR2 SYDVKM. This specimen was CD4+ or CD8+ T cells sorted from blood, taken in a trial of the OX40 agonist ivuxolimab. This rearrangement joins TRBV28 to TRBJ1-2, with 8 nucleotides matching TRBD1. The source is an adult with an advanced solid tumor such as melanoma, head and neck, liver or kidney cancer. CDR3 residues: CASSQPLGTGSGYTF. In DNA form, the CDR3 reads TGTGCCAGCAGTCAGCCCCTCGGGACAGGTTCTGGCTACACCTTC.